The rows below give T cell receptor beta chains drawn from one sample of a study of T-cell memory formation after mild COVID-19. TCRdb independently ran MiXCR on the 5' RACE reads; one entry per CDR3 protein. The sample has 540,000 or so distinct CDR3 sequences, just over 20% seen once. The material sequenced was PBMCs or a T cell subset sorted from them (not recorded which). These receptors came from an adult woman who had mild COVID-19 (a few samples of this study predate the infection). Cell type and time point are not known. Both conserved end residues are part of each CDR3. Each record gives: D gene, V gene, J gene, clone size, CDR3 protein, CDR3 DNA. D genes are given only for firm matches. Clone size is stated in some rows and not others, as once, few, many or a class when expanded.

D gene: NA
V gene: TRBV19
J gene: TRBJ2-1
clone size: NA
CDR3 protein: CASSLTSRVSDEQFF
CDR3 DNA: TGTGCCAGTAGTCTCACTAGCAGGGTCTCCGATGAGCAGTTCTTC

D gene: TRBD1
V gene: TRBV11-2
J gene: TRBJ2-1
clone size: few
CDR3 protein: CASSPTDRGRNEQFF
CDR3 DNA: TGTGCCAGCAGCCCAACGGACAGGGGGCGGAATGAGCAGTTCTTC

D gene: TRBD1
V gene: TRBV30
J gene: TRBJ1-5
clone size: NA
CDR3 protein: CAWSYVRGRVQPQHF
CDR3 DNA: TGTGCCTGGAGTTATGTCAGGGGGCGAGTTCAGCCCCAGCATTTT

D gene: NA
V gene: TRBV15
J gene: TRBJ2-3
clone size: few
CDR3 protein: CATSRAFSGSDTQYF
CDR3 DNA: TGTGCCACCAGCAGAGCGTTCTCTGGATCAGATACGCAGTATTTT

D gene: NA
V gene: TRBV7-2
J gene: TRBJ2-3
clone size: NA
CDR3 protein: CASSGNFGDTQYF
CDR3 DNA: TGTGCCAGCAGCGGGAATTTTGGAGATACGCAGTATTTT

D gene: NA
V gene: TRBV29-1
J gene: TRBJ2-7
clone size: few
CDR3 protein: CSAYYPGDYEQYF
CDR3 DNA: TGCAGCGCTTACTACCCGGGAGACTACGAGCAGTACTTC

D gene: TRBD2
V gene: TRBV9
J gene: TRBJ2-1
clone size: few
CDR3 protein: CASSVGSSGGLYNEQFF
CDR3 DNA: TGTGCCAGCAGCGTAGGCTCTAGCGGGGGATTATACAATGAGCAGTTCTTC

D gene: TRBD1
V gene: TRBV3-1
J gene: TRBJ2-7
clone size: NA
CDR3 protein: CASSQDLAGGAQYF
CDR3 DNA: TGTGCCAGCAGCCAAGATCTGGCAGGGGGCGCTCAGTACTTC

D gene: NA
V gene: TRBV7-6
J gene: TRBJ2-7
clone size: NA
CDR3 protein: CASSDRYEQYF
CDR3 DNA: TGTGCCAGCAGCGACCGTTACGAGCAGTACTTC

D gene: TRBD1
V gene: TRBV19
J gene: TRBJ2-2
clone size: NA
CDR3 protein: CASSVGTAAPGELFF
CDR3 DNA: TGTGCCAGTAGTGTCGGGACAGCCGCACCCGGGGAGCTGTTTTTT

D gene: NA
V gene: TRBV29-1
J gene: TRBJ2-7
clone size: few
CDR3 protein: CSVEDRTASWEQYF
CDR3 DNA: TGCAGCGTTGAAGACCGGACAGCCTCCTGGGAGCAGTACTTC

D gene: NA
V gene: TRBV5-1
J gene: TRBJ1-4
clone size: few
CDR3 protein: CASSLSGEEGEKLFF
CDR3 DNA: TGCGCCAGCAGCTTGTCAGGGGAGGAGGGTGAAAAACTGTTTTTT

D gene: TRBD1
V gene: TRBV5-8
J gene: TRBJ2-5
clone size: few
CDR3 protein: CASSHRTGGVETQYF
CDR3 DNA: TGTGCCAGCAGCCACCGGACAGGGGGGGTGGAGACCCAGTACTTC

D gene: NA
V gene: TRBV20-1
J gene: TRBJ2-1
clone size: NA
CDR3 protein: CSARVAGGPNEQFF
CDR3 DNA: TGCAGTGCTAGAGTCGCTGGCGGTCCCAATGAGCAGTTCTTC

D gene: NA
V gene: TRBV2
J gene: TRBJ1-2
clone size: few
CDR3 protein: CASSERGTTVLGYTF
CDR3 DNA: TGTGCCAGCAGTGAAAGGGGGACGACGGTTTTAGGCTACACCTTC

D gene: NA
V gene: TRBV5-1
J gene: TRBJ1-6
clone size: many
CDR3 protein: CASSLDLGHSSYNSPLHF
CDR3 DNA: TGCGCCAGCAGCTTGGATCTGGGCCACAGCTCCTATAATTCACCCCTCCACTTT

D gene: NA
V gene: TRBV5-6
J gene: TRBJ1-5
clone size: NA
CDR3 protein: CASSLGGVKQPQHF
CDR3 DNA: TGTGCCAGCAGCTTGGGGGGGGTGAAGCAGCCCCAGCATTTT

D gene: TRBD1
V gene: TRBV10-3
J gene: TRBJ1-2
clone size: NA
CDR3 protein: CAISDPGQGGDYGYTF
CDR3 DNA: TGTGCCATCAGTGACCCAGGACAGGGGGGGGACTATGGCTACACCTTC

D gene: TRBD2
V gene: TRBV2
J gene: TRBJ2-5
clone size: NA
CDR3 protein: CASKGQRGGQETQYF
CDR3 DNA: TGTGCCAGCAAGGGGCAGCGGGGGGGGCAAGAGACCCAGTACTTC

D gene: TRBD1
V gene: TRBV4-1
J gene: TRBJ1-5
clone size: NA
CDR3 protein: CASSPGTGVGNQPQHF
CDR3 DNA: TGCGCCAGCAGCCCAGGGACAGGGGTTGGCAATCAGCCCCAGCATTTT

D gene: NA
V gene: TRBV5-1
J gene: TRBJ2-7
clone size: few
CDR3 protein: CASSFSPGTAYEQYF
CDR3 DNA: TGCGCCAGCAGCTTTTCTCCCGGCACCGCCTACGAGCAGTACTTC

D gene: NA
V gene: TRBV7-3
J gene: TRBJ2-7
clone size: NA
CDR3 protein: CASSLNGGRDYEQYF
CDR3 DNA: TGTGCCAGCAGCTTAAACGGTGGCAGGGACTACGAGCAGTACTTC

D gene: TRBD2
V gene: TRBV20-1
J gene: TRBJ2-7
clone size: NA
CDR3 protein: CSACVSGGLYEQYF
CDR3 DNA: TGCAGTGCTTGTGTTAGCGGGGGGCTATACGAGCAGTACTTC

D gene: NA
V gene: TRBV7-9
J gene: TRBJ2-1
clone size: NA
CDR3 protein: CASSSPEGRYNEQFF
CDR3 DNA: TGTGCCAGCAGCTCTCCGGAGGGCCGGTACAATGAGCAGTTCTTC

D gene: NA
V gene: TRBV7-9
J gene: TRBJ2-1
clone size: NA
CDR3 protein: CASSFTEQFF
CDR3 DNA: TGTGCCAGCAGCTTCACTGAGCAGTTCTTC

D gene: NA
V gene: TRBV24-1
J gene: TRBJ1-1
clone size: NA
CDR3 protein: CATSDPGGSDTEAFF
CDR3 DNA: TGTGCCACCAGTGATCCCGGAGGCAGTGACACTGAAGCTTTCTTT

D gene: NA
V gene: TRBV6-1
J gene: TRBJ2-5
clone size: NA
CDR3 protein: CASRTQDLGTQYF
CDR3 DNA: TGTGCCAGCAGAACCCAGGATTTGGGGACCCAGTACTTC

D gene: TRBD1
V gene: TRBV3-1
J gene: TRBJ2-1
clone size: few
CDR3 protein: CASSQVPGQGAGYNEQFF
CDR3 DNA: TGTGCCAGCAGCCAAGTACCGGGACAGGGGGCCGGCTACAATGAGCAGTTCTTC

D gene: TRBD1
V gene: TRBV6-5
J gene: TRBJ2-3
clone size: NA
CDR3 protein: CASSYGQGLTDTQYF
CDR3 DNA: TGTGCCAGCAGTTACGGACAGGGACTTACAGATACGCAGTATTTT